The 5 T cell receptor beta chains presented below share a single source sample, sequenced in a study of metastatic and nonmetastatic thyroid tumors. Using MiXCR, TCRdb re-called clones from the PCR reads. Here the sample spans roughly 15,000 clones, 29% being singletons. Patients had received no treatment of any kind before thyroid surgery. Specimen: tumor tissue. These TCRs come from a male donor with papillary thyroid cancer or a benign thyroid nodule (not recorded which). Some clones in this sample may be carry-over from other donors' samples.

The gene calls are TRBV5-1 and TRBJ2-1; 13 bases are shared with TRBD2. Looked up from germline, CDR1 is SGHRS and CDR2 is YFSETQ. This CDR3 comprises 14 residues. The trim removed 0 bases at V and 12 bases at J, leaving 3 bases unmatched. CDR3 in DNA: TGCGCCAGCAGCTTGGCACTAGCGGGAGGGACGCAGTTCTTC. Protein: CASSLALAGGTQFF.

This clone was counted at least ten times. This CDR3 reads CASSQDALAGVADTQYF. The CDR3 coding sequence is TGTGCCAGCAGCCAAGATGCTCTAGCGGGAGTTGCAGATACGCAGTATTTT. The rearrangement uses TRBV4-2 and TRBJ2-3; TRBD2 matches at 10 bases. The germline V gene has CDR1 LGHNA and CDR2 YNFKEQ. The V gene end was trimmed by 0 bases and the J gene end by 4 bases; junction bases not matched to a gene: 7. This CDR3 spans 17 amino acids.

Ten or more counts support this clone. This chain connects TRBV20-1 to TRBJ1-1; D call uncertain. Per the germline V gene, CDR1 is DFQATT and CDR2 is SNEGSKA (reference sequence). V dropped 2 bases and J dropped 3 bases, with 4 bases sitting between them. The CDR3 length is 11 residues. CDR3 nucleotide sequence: TGCAGTGCTAGAACCTACACTGAAGCTTTCTTT. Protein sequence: CSARTYTEAFF.

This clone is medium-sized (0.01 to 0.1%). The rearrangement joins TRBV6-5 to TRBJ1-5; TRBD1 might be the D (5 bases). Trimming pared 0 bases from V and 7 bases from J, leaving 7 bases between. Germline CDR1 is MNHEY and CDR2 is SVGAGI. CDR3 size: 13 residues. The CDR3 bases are TGTGCCAGCAGTTACTCTTGGGGGCAGCCCCAGCATTTT. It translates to CASSYSWGQPQHF.

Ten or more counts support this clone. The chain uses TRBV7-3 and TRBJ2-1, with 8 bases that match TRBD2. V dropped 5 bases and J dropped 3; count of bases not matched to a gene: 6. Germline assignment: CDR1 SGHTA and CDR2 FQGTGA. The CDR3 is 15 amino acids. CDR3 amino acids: CASSPSGSVYNEQFF. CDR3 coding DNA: TGTGCCAGCAGCCCGAGCGGGAGCGTCTACAATGAGCAGTTCTTC.